Reported below is one T cell receptor beta chain. This record belongs to a study of shared clonotypes between healthy human individuals. The CDR3 consists of 13 residues. Germline V gene data show CDR1 as MDHEN and CDR2 as SYDVKM. V was pared by 11 bases and J by 5 bases, with 15 bases between. Libraries were prepared by immunoSEQ multiplex PCR; TCRdb keeps only in-frame clonotypes and omits some of them. The profile shows 2 million to 2.5 million clones, 93% of them singletons. The study separated CD4+ cells into CD45RA+ naive and CD45RA-negative memory subsets. The V call is TRBV28, the J call TRBJ1-4; weak D call: TRBD1 (6 bases). The source is a young man in good health. Some clones in this sample may be carry-over from other donors' samples. Sequences were obtained from naive CD4+ T cells from PBMCs. The sample's subset: CD45RA+ positively selected. The CDR3 protein is CAALGGGNEKLFF. For the CDR3, the DNA is TGTGCCGCCTTAGGGGGGGGAAATGAAAAACTGTTTTTT.